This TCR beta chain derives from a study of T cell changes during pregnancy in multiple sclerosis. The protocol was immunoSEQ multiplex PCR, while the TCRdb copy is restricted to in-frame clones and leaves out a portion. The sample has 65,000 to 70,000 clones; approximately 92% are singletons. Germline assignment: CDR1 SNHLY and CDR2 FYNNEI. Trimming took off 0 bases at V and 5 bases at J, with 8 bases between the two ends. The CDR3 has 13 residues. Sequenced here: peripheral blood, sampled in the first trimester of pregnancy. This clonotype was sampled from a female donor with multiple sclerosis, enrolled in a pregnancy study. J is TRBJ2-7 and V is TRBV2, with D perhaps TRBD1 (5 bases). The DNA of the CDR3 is TGTGCCAGCAGTGAAGCGGGGCCCCACGAGCAGTACTTC. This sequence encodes CASSEAGPHEQYF.